These 32 T cell receptor beta chains were all obtained from the same sample, sequenced in a study of chemoradiotherapy in HPV16-positive cancers (dated by TCRdb to between 2021 and 2023). Library preparation was by the immunoSEQ multiplex PCR assay. TCRdb limited this immuneACCESS table to in-frame rearrangements with V and J called. A share of clones is missing; checked studies link under half to unresolved V genes, and the rest is unexplained. The sample table shows 10,000 to 15,000 clones, and around 76% are seen once. The ten largest clones capture roughly 2% of the sample. This material was obtained from a patient who underwent chemoradiotherapy. All receptors come from a human donor with HPV-associated anogenital cancer.

The chain links TRBV10-3 to TRBJ1-3, with D unclear. This CDR3 contains 13 residues. V lost 4 bases, J lost 11 bases, and 15 bases lay in between. From germline, CDR1 is ENHRY and CDR2 SYGVKD. The CDR3 DNA reads as TGTGCCATCAGTGCGGACCCCCGCGGGCCCATATATTTT. Its translation: CAISADPRGPIYF.

The chain links TRBV19 to TRBJ1-2; D perhaps matches TRBD1 (6 bases). Deletions cut 5 bases from V and 4 bases from J, with 11 bases between. The germline V gene has CDR1 LNHDA and CDR2 SQIVND (reference sequence). The length of the CDR3 is 13 residues. The CDR3 bases are TGTGCCAGTAGTGTCGGACAGTTCTATGGCTACACCTTC. It is translated as CASSVGQFYGYTF.

The rearrangement joins TRBV18 to TRBJ2-3; D remains ambiguous. Per the germline V gene, CDR1 is KGHSH and CDR2 is LQKENI. There are 15 residues in the CDR3. V was cut by 0 bases and J by 6 bases, with 13 bases left in between. The CDR3, as DNA: TGTGCCAGCTCACCACCTGTGACCGACGGGGATACGCAGTATTTT. Its protein product is CASSPPVTDGDTQYF. Combining the CDR3 with reference TRBV18 and TRBJ2-3 gives the whole variable domain NAGVMQNPRHLVRRRGQEARLRCSPMKGHSHVYWYRQLPEEGLKFMVYLQKENIIDESGMPKERFSAEFPKEGPSILRIQQVVRGDSAAYFCASSPPVTDGDTQYFGPGTRLTVL.

In its sample, this clone was seen once. The V and J genes are TRBV11-2 and TRBJ2-7; D is perhaps TRBD2 (7 bases). Trimming removed 7 bases at V and 0 bases at J, with 16 bases between. Germline CDR1 and CDR2: SGHAT and FQNNGV. The length of the CDR3 is 15 residues. The CDR3 bases are TGTGCCAGCAACCCTTACCGGGGGGCCTCCTACGAGCAGTACTTC. It encodes CASNPYRGASYEQYF.

The gene calls are TRBV7-2 and TRBJ1-4; D is possibly TRBD1 (5 bases). This CDR3 is built from 14 residues. Trimming pared 3 bases from V and 7 bases from J, leaving 12 bases between. Germline CDR1 SGHTA, CDR2 FQGNSA. Written as DNA, the CDR3 is TGTGCCAGCAGCTTCGGATCGGGGGGTGAAAAACTGTTTTTT. This codes for CASSFGSGGEKLFF.

This chain connects TRBV28 to TRBJ1-5; D not certain. There are 15 residues in the CDR3. Per germline, CDR1 MDHEN and CDR2 SYDVKM. Trimming removed 5 bases at V and 2 bases at J, with 13 bases between. CDR3: CASSTPSEGNQPQHF. The CDR3, as DNA: TGTGCCAGCAGTACCCCCTCCGAGGGCAATCAGCCCCAGCATTTT.

This clone has just a few counts. The genes are TRBV19 and TRBJ1-1; D ambiguous. CDR1 is LNHDA, CDR2 SQIVND, per germline (reference sequence). The CDR3 length is 13 residues. The V gene lost 5 bases and the J gene lost 0 bases, with 7 bases spanning the gap. CDR3 protein: CASSEQLNTEAFF. DNA for the CDR3: TGTGCCAGTAGTGAACAGCTGAACACTGAAGCTTTCTTT.

The DNA of the CDR3 is TGTGCCAGCAGCTCATACCGGGACAGCCCTCGGCATTTT. Its translation is CASSSYRDSPRHF. This chain links TRBV7-2 with TRBJ1-5; 7 bases agree with TRBD1. The CDR3 extends over 13 amino acids. Germline values: CDR1 SGHTA, CDR2 FQGNSA. J was trimmed by 15 bases and V by 4 bases; bases with no gene match: 12. The full variable domain, rest sourced from reference TRBV7-2 and TRBJ1-5, is GAGVSQSPSNKVTEKGKDVELRCDPISGHTALYWYRQSLGQGLEFLIYFQGNSAPDKSGLPSDRFSAERTGGSVSTLTIQRTQQEDSAVYLCASSSYRDSPRHFGDGTRLSIL.

The chain has TRBV5-4 and TRBJ2-5; tentative D call: TRBD1 (6 bases). The CDR3 sequence is 14 residues long. Germline lookup yields CDR1 SGHNT and CDR2 YYREEE (reference sequence). Trimming took 1 base from V and 4 from J, leaving 11 bases between them. The CDR3 sequence: CASSLIGGPETQYF. CDR3 coding DNA: TGTGCCAGCAGCTTGATTGGGGGCCCAGAGACCCAGTACTTC. The variable domain in full, completed from reference TRBV5-4 and TRBJ2-5, reads ETGVTQSPTHLIKTRGQQVTLRCSSQSGHNTVSWYQQALGQGPQFIFQYYREEENGRGNFPPRFSGLQFPNYSSELNVNALELDDSALYLCASSLIGGPETQYFGPGTRLLVL.

The chain has TRBV6-1 and TRBJ1-5; 10 nucleotides match TRBD1. V trimming: 8 bases; J trimming: 1 base; junction bases outside the gene matches: 2. The germline V gene has CDR1 MNHNS and CDR2 SASEGT. The CDR3 loop spans 14 amino acids. The CDR3 reads CASGGQGSNQPQHF. The DNA of the CDR3 is TGTGCCAGCGGGGGACAGGGGAGCAATCAGCCCCAGCATTTT.

This chain uses TRBV7-2 with TRBJ1-2, with D unclear. Germline V gene lookup returns CDR1 SGHTA and CDR2 FQGNSA. V lost 0 bases to trimming and J lost 0 bases, with 5 bases between them. This CDR3 has 14 residues. The CDR3 is CASSLARANYGYTF. The CDR3 bases are TGTGCCAGCAGCTTAGCGAGGGCTAACTATGGCTACACCTTC.

The rearrangement uses TRBV7-2 and TRBJ1-2; weak D call: TRBD1 (6 bases). Germline V gene data show CDR1 as SGHTA and CDR2 as FQGNSA. The CDR3 runs to 12 residues. Trimming removed 5 bases from V and 5 bases from J, with 9 bases in between. In DNA, the CDR3 is TGTGCCAGCAGCCAACAGGGATATGGCTACACCTTC. This codes for CASSQQGYGYTF.

The chain combines TRBV7-2 with TRBJ2-3; no firm D call. CDR3 length equals 14 residues. Between the trimmed V and J ends, which lost 1 base and 2 bases, there was a span of 7 bases. The germline V gene encodes CDR1 SGHTA and CDR2 FQGNSA. The CDR3 here is CASSLGTYTDTQYF. The DNA for the CDR3 is TGTGCCAGCAGCTTAGGGACCTACACAGATACGCAGTATTTT.

The V call is TRBV10-3, the J call TRBJ2-1, with 8 bases lining up with TRBD2. V lost 0 bases, J lost 0 bases, and 13 bases stayed unmatched. In germline, CDR1 is ENHRY, CDR2 SYGVKD. CDR3 length equals 20 residues. CDR3 DNA sequence: TGTGCCATCAGTGAGTCGCCGACCCGGGAGGGAGGGAGCTCCTACAATGAGCAGTTCTTC. Its translation is CAISESPTREGGSSYNEQFF.

CDR3 region: CAISDGRGGTEAFF. The CDR3 bases are TGTGCCATCAGTGACGGCAGGGGAGGCACTGAAGCTTTCTTT. The V call is TRBV10-3, the J call TRBJ1-1; a possible D gene is TRBD1 (6 bases). Per the germline V gene, CDR1 is ENHRY and CDR2 is SYGVKD. Trimming removed 3 bases at V and 4 bases at J, with 12 bases between. The CDR3 totals 14 residues.

This chain links TRBV28 with TRBJ1-4; 7 nucleotides match TRBD1. J was trimmed by 3 bases and V by 5 bases; bases with no gene match: 3. This CDR3 has 14 amino acids. CDR1 and CDR2 from the germline V gene are MDHEN and SYDVKM. The CDR3 here is CASSKGAANEKLFF. CDR3 sequence (DNA): TGTGCCAGCAGTAAGGGGGCAGCTAATGAAAAACTGTTTTTT.

The chain employs TRBV30 and TRBJ1-1; perhaps TRBD1 as D (5 bases). With 5 bases removed from V and 2 bases from J, the gap between germline ends came to 27 bases. The CDR3 runs 18 residues. Germline CDR1 reads GTSNPN; CDR2 reads SVGIG (reference sequence). Written as DNA, the CDR3 is TGTGCCTGGGAACCCATGCGTTTAGGGGAGTTTGGTAACACTGAAGCTTTCTTT. It translates to CAWEPMRLGEFGNTEAFF.

This chain uses TRBV19 with TRBJ1-6; D might be TRBD1 (5 bases). The V gene's germline CDR1 is LNHDA and CDR2 SQIVND (reference sequence). V gave up 5 bases and J gave up 6 bases, with 14 bases separating them. CDR3 length: 15 residues. The CDR3 loop is CASSGDAEGNSPLHF. CDR3 in DNA: TGTGCCAGTAGTGGGGACGCCGAGGGTAATTCACCCCTCCACTTT.

The rearrangement uses TRBV6-1 and TRBJ2-7; D is undetermined. Germline V gene lookup returns CDR1 MNHNS and CDR2 SASEGT. V lost 0 bases and J 7 bases, leaving 22 bases between the germline ends. The CDR3 extends over 17 amino acids. CDR3 in DNA: TGTGCCAGCAGTGAAGCCCTCAGCAAGGTCCTTCCATTTGAGCAGTACTTC. Translating it yields CASSEALSKVLPFEQYF.

The chain links TRBV5-4 to TRBJ1-1, with D possibly TRBD1 on 6 matching bases. In germline, CDR1 is SGHNT, CDR2 YYREEE (reference sequence). The V gene lost 1 base and the J gene lost 1 base, with 14 bases spanning the gap. The CDR3 covers 16 residues. CDR3 coding DNA: TGTGCCAGCAGCTTGTCGGGGGCGGGATGGAACACTGAAGCTTTCTTT. Translating gives CASSLSGAGWNTEAFF.

The rearrangement uses TRBV13 and TRBJ1-2; 7 bases match TRBD1. Trimming took 5 bases from V and 2 from J; bases not matched to a gene: 14. The CDR3 length is 17 residues. Germline V lookup: CDR1 PRHDT, CDR2 FYEKMQ (reference sequence). The CDR3 DNA sequence: TGTGCCAGCAGCCAGTTGTTGGGGACAGCTGGGAACTATGGCTACACCTTC. This gives the protein CASSQLLGTAGNYGYTF.

This chain connects TRBV30 to TRBJ2-3, with TRBD2 identical over 13 bases. CDR1 is GTSNPN and CDR2 is SVGIG in the germline V gene (reference sequence). The CDR3 sequence is 13 residues long. After removal of 8 bases from V and 2 bases from J, the junction contained 1 base not matched to a gene. CDR3 loop: CAGTSGTTDTQYF. The CDR3 DNA is TGTGCCGGGACTAGCGGGACCACAGATACGCAGTATTTT.

V gene TRBV18 combines with J gene TRBJ2-5; D possibly corresponds to TRBD1 (5 bases). Trimming left V 4 bases short and J 0 bases short, with 9 bases between. CDR1 is KGHSH and CDR2 is LQKENI in the germline V gene. The CDR3 consists of 14 residues. The CDR3 DNA reads TGTGCCAGCTCACTGGGGCTGGACCAAGAGACCCAGTACTTC. Its protein is CASSLGLDQETQYF.

This clone was seen more than once but under ten times. This rearrangement joins TRBV7-2 to TRBJ2-7; D uncertain. Per the germline V gene, CDR1 is SGHTA and CDR2 is FQGNSA. V was clipped by 5 bases and J by 4 bases, with 15 bases between them. There are 14 residues in the CDR3. The CDR3 nucleotides read TGTGCCAGCAGCCGATACCAAGGTCCTTACGAGCAGTACTTC. As protein: CASSRYQGPYEQYF.

The V and J genes are TRBV19 and TRBJ2-1, with D tentatively TRBD2 (5 bases). V lost 1 base, J lost 3 bases, and 7 bases lay in between. The CDR3 loop spans 14 amino acids. Germline V gene sequence: CDR1 LNHDA, CDR2 SQIVND (reference sequence). In DNA, the CDR3 is TGTGCCAGTAGTATAGTAGGACTCTACAATGAGCAGTTCTTC. As protein: CASSIVGLYNEQFF.

The chain links TRBV28 to TRBJ1-2; TRBD1 agrees at 9 bases. CDR1 MDHEN and CDR2 SYDVKM come from the germline V gene. V shed 6 bases and J 4 bases; nucleotides not matched to a gene: 9. This CDR3 is 15 amino acids long. The CDR3 reads CASSPLGQGSYGYTF. CDR3 nucleotide sequence: TGTGCCAGCAGCCCTCTTGGACAGGGGTCCTATGGCTACACCTTC.

This clone was detected a few times. V and J are TRBV11-1 and TRBJ2-5; D is ambiguous. The CDR3 totals 15 residues. Germline CDR1 SGHAT, CDR2 FQDESV (reference sequence). The ends were cut back, 3 bases at V and 2 bases at J, with 13 bases in the middle. The CDR3 here is CASSFLYSPQETQYF. The CDR3 coding sequence is TGTGCCAGCAGCTTTCTTTATTCCCCTCAAGAGACCCAGTACTTC.

The chain uses TRBV7-2 and TRBJ2-5; no firm D call. V lost 4 bases, J lost 1 base, and 1 base lay in between. CDR3 size: 11 residues. CDR1 and CDR2 (germline): SGHTA, FQGNSA. The CDR3 DNA follows: TGTGCCAGCAGCTCCCAAGAGACCCAGTACTTC. Amino acids: CASSSQETQYF.

J is TRBJ1-1 and V is TRBV5-6, with a tentative D call TRBD1 (6 bases). V lost 0 bases, J lost 4 bases, and 7 bases lay in between. This CDR3 region has 13 residues. Germline CDR1 and CDR2: SGHDT and YYEEEE. In DNA, the CDR3 is TGTGCCAGCAGCTTGGGCAGGGGCACTGAAGCTTTCTTT. It codes for CASSLGRGTEAFF.

The V gene is TRBV18, the J gene TRBJ2-5, with TRBD2 matching 9 bases. J was trimmed by 2 bases and V by 2 bases; bases with no gene match: 9. Germline CDR1 KGHSH, CDR2 LQKENI. The CDR3 contains 17 residues. CDR3 protein: CASSPTNRLADQETQYF. Written as DNA, the CDR3 is TGTGCCAGCTCACCAACTAACAGACTAGCGGATCAAGAGACCCAGTACTTC.

The gene calls are TRBV28 and TRBJ2-1; D ambiguous. CDR3 length equals 14 residues. Trimming left V 4 bases short and J 5 bases short, with 12 bases between. Germline CDR1 is MDHEN and CDR2 is SYDVKM. DNA of the CDR3: TGTGCCAGCAGTTCAGACCGATCGGACAATGAGCAGTTCTTC. Translated: CASSSDRSDNEQFF.

V usage is TRBV6-5 and J usage is TRBJ1-6, with TRBD1 identical over 7 bases. This CDR3 has 14 amino acids. CDR1 is MNHEY and CDR2 is SVGAGI in the germline V gene. Trimming took 5 bases from V and 11 from J; bases not matched to a gene: 9. The CDR3: CASSPDRALAPLHF. CDR3 bases: TGTGCCAGCAGTCCAGACAGGGCTTTGGCACCCCTCCACTTT.